The present T cell receptor beta chain was sequenced within a study of blood T cell repertoires in COVID-19. In the source study's methods: Amplified reference gene primers provided the basis for estimating nucleated cell counts. Here immunoSEQ multiplex PCR was the method, and the copy in TCRdb shows in-frame clones only, minus some. That table supplies the V and J calls and clone size; D and trimming were determined from the DNA. The sample has 240,000 or so clones, around 89% seen once. Trimming removed 3 bases from V and 5 bases from J, with 19 bases in between. Germline CDR1 reads LNHDA; CDR2 reads SQIVND (reference sequence). This CDR3 has 17 residues. Enrollees, about 18 to 89 years old, lived in about two dozen US areas. Participant reports of clinical history set cohort assignment.

The sequencing input was PBMCs or T cells enriched from blood (not recorded which). The clonotype comes from a man aged 40-49 years who had recovered from COVID-19. The J gene is TRBJ2-2, the V gene TRBV19; the D gene is possibly TRBD1 (5 bases). CDR3 amino acids: CASSMIKGREFTGELFF. The CDR3 coding sequence is TGTGCCAGTAGTATGATAAAGGGGCGCGAGTTTACCGGGGAGCTGTTTTTT.